These 17 T cell receptor beta chains share one sample of origin, sequenced in a study of identical twins (dated by TCRdb to the mid-2010s). Library preparation employed 5' RACE. The sequencing machine was an Illumina HiSeq 2000. Starting from the raw public reads, TCRdb applied fastp trimming at Q25, assembled clones with MiXCR and retained in-frame beta chains. Identical CDR3 proteins give one entry, which carries the most common genes and DNA. In this sample the table shows 300,000 to 350,000 distinct CDR3 sequences, about 12% of which occur a single time. The top ten constitute around 7.2% of the sample. The same sample was also studied in work on yellow fever vaccine responses in identical twins.

The sample was CD8+ T cells sorted from blood. These receptors came from a woman aged 18 to 35 in good health.

The chain has TRBV7-6 and TRBJ2-1; 10 bases map to TRBD2. CDR1 is SGHVS, CDR2 FNYEAQ, per germline. The CDR3 has 16 residues. Trimming took 2 bases from V and 8 from J; bases not matched to a gene: 9. CDR3 sequence: CASSLTPSGGAHEQFF. The CDR3 coding sequence is TGTGCCAGCAGCTTAACCCCTAGCGGGGGAGCCCATGAGCAGTTCTTC.

The chain uses TRBV19 and TRBJ2-7; a possible D gene is TRBD2 (5 bases). Trimming left V 5 bases short and J 4 bases short, with 15 bases between. The CDR3 length is 14 residues. CDR1 and CDR2 (germline): LNHDA, SQIVND (reference sequence). CDR3 in amino acids: CASSSAVSGYEQYF. In DNA, the CDR3 is TGTGCCAGTAGTTCCGCCGTGTCGGGATACGAGCAGTACTTC. Full variable domain (outside the CDR3, taken from reference TRBV19 and TRBJ2-7): DGGITQSPKYLFRKEGQNVTLSCEQNLNHDAMYWYRQDPGQGLRLIYYSQIVNDFQKGDIAEGYSVSREKKESFPLTVTSAQKNPTAFYLCASSSAVSGYEQYFGPGTRLTVT.

V is TRBV7-8 and J is TRBJ2-1; no clear D gene. Germline values: CDR1 SGHVS, CDR2 FQNEAQ. CDR3 size: 14 residues. Between the trimmed V and J ends, which lost 0 bases and 7 bases, there was a span of 10 bases. The CDR3 protein is CASSLAGVMNEQFF. In DNA form, the CDR3 reads TGTGCCAGCAGCTTAGCGGGTGTTATGAATGAGCAGTTCTTC.

The chain's CDR3 is CASSSWTGKVGSYNEQFF. CDR3 in DNA: TGTGCCAGCAGCTCCTGGACCGGGAAAGTTGGATCCTACAATGAGCAGTTCTTC. The chain links TRBV7-4 to TRBJ2-1; tentatively, D is TRBD2 (5 bases). Germline V gene lookup returns CDR1 SGHVT and CDR2 SQSDAQ. V gave up 4 bases and J gave up 1 base, with 20 bases separating them. This CDR3 contains 18 residues. Complete variable domain (other parts from reference TRBV7-4 and TRBJ2-1): GAGVSQSPRYKVAKRGRDVALRCDSISGHVTLYWYRQTLGQGSEVLTYSQSDAQRDKSGRPSGRFSAERPERSVSTLKIQRTEQGDSAVYLCASSSWTGKVGSYNEQFFGPGTRLTVL.

The CDR3 here is CASWDGSYEQYF. The CDR3 bases are TGTGCCAGCTGGGACGGGTCCTACGAGCAGTACTTC. This sequence joins TRBV12-3 or TRBV12-4 and TRBJ2-7, with D possibly being TRBD1 or TRBD2 (5 bases each). The CDR3 loop spans 12 amino acids. The V end lost 8 bases, the J end lost 1 base, and 9 bases lay between the germline ends.

The table lists this clonotype with a few counts. One end of the junction fails to match germline, which may point to a read error. The CDR3 protein is CAIKRTNTGELFF. As DNA, the CDR3 is TGCGCAATTAAACGGACTAACACCGGGGAGCTGTTTTTT. The V gene is TRBV13, the J gene TRBJ2-2; possible D gene TRBD2, 5 bases. The CDR3 has 13 residues. In germline, CDR1 is PRHDT, CDR2 FYEKMQ (reference sequence).

This rearrangement joins TRBV4-1 to TRBJ2-1, with unresolved D. In germline, CDR1 is MGHRA, CDR2 YSYEKL. This CDR3 is 16 amino acids long. V lost 4 bases, J lost 3 bases, and 16 bases lay in between. CDR3 sequence (DNA): TGCGCCAGCAGCCTGGCCGGGCGCCTCTTCTACAATGAGCAGTTCTTC. Amino acids: CASSLAGRLFYNEQFF.

The chain carries TRBV20-1 and TRBJ2-1, with D possibly being TRBD2 (5 bases). Germline V lookup: CDR1 DFQATT, CDR2 SNEGSKA (reference sequence). The V end lost 3 bases, the J end lost 6 bases, and 9 bases lay between the germline ends. The CDR3 has 12 amino acids. The CDR3 nucleotides are TGCAGTGCTAGGACTACCTCCAATGAGCAGTTCTTC. Amino acid sequence: CSARTTSNEQFF.

This clonotype turned up a few times. The rearrangement uses TRBV3-1 and TRBJ1-1; D perhaps matches TRBD1 (6 bases). Germline CDR1 and CDR2: LGHDT and YNNKEL (reference sequence). V lost 2 bases and J lost 6, with 10 bases in between. This CDR3 spans 13 amino acids. Here the CDR3 reads CASSQSNRAEAFF. Written as DNA, the CDR3 is TGTGCCAGCAGCCAATCGAACAGGGCTGAAGCTTTCTTT.

The chain has TRBV2 and TRBJ2-2; D not certain. CDR3 size: 14 residues. Germline V gene sequence: CDR1 SNHLY, CDR2 FYNNEI. Trimming took off 8 bases at V and 2 bases at J, with 12 bases between the two ends. CDR3 region: CASGYYPNTGELFF. The CDR3 region has the DNA TGTGCCAGCGGGTACTACCCCAACACCGGGGAGCTGTTTTTT.

This clonotype was seen more than once but under ten times. This chain joins TRBV5-5 and TRBJ2-1; 12 nucleotides match TRBD2. The CDR3 extends over 17 amino acids. The germline gives CDR1 SGHKS, CDR2 YYEKEE (reference sequence). V shed 2 bases and J 9 bases; nucleotides not matched to a gene: 12. The CDR3 region is CASSFLLTSGGSVEQFF. As DNA, the CDR3 is TGTGCCAGCAGCTTCTTGTTGACTAGCGGGGGAAGCGTTGAGCAGTTCTTC. The full variable domain, rest sourced from reference TRBV5-5 and TRBJ2-1, is DAGVTQSPTHLIKTRGQQVTLRCSPISGHKSVSWYQQVLGQGPQFIFQYYEKEERGRGNFPDRFSARQFPNYSSELNVNALLLGDSALYLCASSFLLTSGGSVEQFFGPGTRLTVL.

This clonotype came up a few times. The chain links TRBV7-8 to TRBJ2-1, with a tentative D call TRBD2 (6 bases). CDR1 and CDR2 (germline): SGHVS, FQNEAQ. V lost 4 bases and J lost 6, with 19 bases in between. CDR3 length equals 16 residues. CDR3 protein: CASSWVRAGTSNEQFF. The CDR3 nucleotides read TGTGCCAGCAGCTGGGTCCGGGCGGGAACCTCCAATGAGCAGTTCTTC. The entire variable domain, with the rest obtained from reference TRBV7-8 and TRBJ2-1, is as follows: GAGVSQSPRYKVAKRGQDVALRCDPISGHVSLFWYQQALGQGPEFLTYFQNEAQLDKSGLPSDRFFAERPEGSVSTLKIQRTQQEDSAVYLCASSWVRAGTSNEQFFGPGTRLTVL.

The gene calls are TRBV7-9 and TRBJ2-1; 10 bases are a match to TRBD2. V lost 5 bases to trimming and J lost 5 bases; unmatched junction nucleotides: 6. The CDR3 length is 15 residues. Germline assignment: CDR1 SEHNR and CDR2 FQNEAQ (reference sequence). DNA of the CDR3: TGTGCCAGCAGCCCTACTAGCGGGGAAGACAATGAGCAGTTCTTC. Translation: CASSPTSGEDNEQFF.

At least ten counts were recorded for this clonotype. This chain links TRBV4-1 with TRBJ2-2; 8 bases fit TRBD1. After removal of 5 bases from V and 3 bases from J, the junction contained 8 bases not matched to a gene. Germline CDR1 is MGHRA and CDR2 is YSYEKL. The CDR3 has 16 residues. The CDR3 here is CASSSRTGRDTGELFF. The CDR3 DNA reads TGCGCCAGCAGCTCCCGGACAGGGCGGGACACCGGGGAGCTGTTTTTT.

The V gene is TRBV28, the J gene TRBJ2-4; a weak D match, TRBD2 (5 bases). Trimming took 11 bases from V and 8 from J, leaving 19 bases between them. The CDR3 covers 13 residues. Germline V gene lookup returns CDR1 MDHEN and CDR2 SYDVKM. The CDR3 region has the DNA TGTGCCGCTCGGGGAATACAGATTGACATTCAGTACTTC. It encodes CAARGIQIDIQYF.

This clonotype was counted a few times. The chain is built from TRBV7-9 and TRBJ2-5, with 11 bases identical to TRBD2. The ends lost 5 bases at V and 5 bases at J; junction bases unmatched: 7. Per the germline V gene, CDR1 is SEHNR and CDR2 is FQNEAQ (reference sequence). The CDR3 length is 15 residues. CDR3 residues: CASSQTSGSWETQYF. The CDR3 DNA sequence: TGTGCCAGCAGCCAAACTAGCGGGAGCTGGGAGACCCAGTACTTC.

V usage is TRBV5-1 and J usage is TRBJ2-1; weak D call: TRBD1 (6 bases). The CDR3 runs to 13 residues. Germline-derived CDR1 and CDR2 are SGHRS and YFSETQ. Trimming cost V 0 bases and J 9 bases, with 10 bases left between them. The CDR3 coding sequence is TGCGCCAGCAGCTTGGAACTAGGGGGTGAGCAGTTCTTC. It yields the protein CASSLELGGEQFF.